The table lists the clone carrying this TCR beta chain with a few counts. What it binds is unknown. The data stem from a study of cytomegalovirus exposure and HLA in healthy donors. The germline CDR1 and CDR2 sequences are GTSNPN and SVGIG (reference sequence). Trimming stripped 3 bases from V and 2 bases from J, with 15 bases between. CDR3 length: 15 amino acids. Broader study findings: The classifier was said to identify cytomegalovirus status with high specificity and sensitivity. Common viral pathogens seemed, in a later analysis, to connect with several of the most significant clusters.

The PCR used 60 Vbeta and 13 Jbeta primers. Profiled with immunoSEQ multiplex PCR; TCRdb holds only in-frame clones, not every one. The repertoire holds about 120,000 clones, about three fifths seen once, with about 8% in the top ten. The chain links TRBV30 to TRBJ2-3; a weak D match, TRBD2 (6 bases). The origin of this receptor is a woman in her forties in good health and CMV-seropositive. The sequenced sample consisted of PBMCs. CDR3 amino acids: CAWRGPGLNTDTQYF. As DNA, the CDR3 is TGTGCCTGGAGGGGGCCGGGACTCAACACAGATACGCAGTATTTT.